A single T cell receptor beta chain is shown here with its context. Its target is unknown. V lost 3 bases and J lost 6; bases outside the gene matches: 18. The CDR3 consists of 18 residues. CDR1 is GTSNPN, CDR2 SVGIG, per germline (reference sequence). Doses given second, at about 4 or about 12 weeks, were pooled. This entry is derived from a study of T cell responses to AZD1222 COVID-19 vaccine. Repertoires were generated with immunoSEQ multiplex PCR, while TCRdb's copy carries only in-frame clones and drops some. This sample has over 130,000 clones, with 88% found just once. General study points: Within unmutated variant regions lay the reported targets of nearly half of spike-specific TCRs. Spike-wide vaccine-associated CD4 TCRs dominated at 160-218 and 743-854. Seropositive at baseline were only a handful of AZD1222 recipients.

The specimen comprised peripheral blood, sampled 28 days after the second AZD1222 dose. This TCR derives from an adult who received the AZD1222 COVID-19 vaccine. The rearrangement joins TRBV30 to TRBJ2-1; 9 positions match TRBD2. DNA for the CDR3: TGTGCCTGGAGCCTCCCTAGGTTAGCGGGAGCGCGGCGCAATGAGCAGTTCTTC. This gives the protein CAWSLPRLAGARRNEQFF. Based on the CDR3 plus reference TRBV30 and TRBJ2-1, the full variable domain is SQTIHQWPATLVQPVGSPLSLECTVEGTSNPNLYWYRQAAGRGLQLLFYSVGIGQISSEVPQNLSASRPQDRQFILSSKKLLLSDSGFYLCAWSLPRLAGARRNEQFFGPGTRLTVL.